This record looks at one T cell receptor (beta chain) sequence and its context. Its antigen is not known. These data originate in a study of cytomegalovirus exposure and HLA in healthy donors. Study outcomes and limitations: In a later analysis, HLA-C alleles had the fewest associated TCRs, DRB1 alleles the most. Further analysis was carried out later, and it showed several of the most significant clusters appearing linked to common viral pathogens.

Though probably carrying unrecorded immune exposures, donors were nominally healthy at sampling. The CDR3 has 13 residues. The germline V gene encodes CDR1 WNHNN and CDR2 SYGVQD (reference sequence). The junction had 2 bases not matched to a gene; V was cut back by 1 base and J by 9 bases. The PCR ran on 60 Vbeta and 13 Jbeta primers. Measured with immunoSEQ multiplex PCR; TCRdb has only the in-frame clones, and not every one. This table has tens of thousands of clones, approximately 77% appearing once. Sequenced sample: PBMCs. This receptor was obtained from a woman between 50 and 59 years old in good health and CMV-seronegative. The chain employs TRBV10-1 and TRBJ2-1; 8 nucleotides agree with TRBD1. The CDR3 protein is CASSEWGQAEQFF. Written as DNA, the CDR3 is TGCGCCAGCAGTGAGTGGGGACAGGCTGAGCAGTTCTTC.